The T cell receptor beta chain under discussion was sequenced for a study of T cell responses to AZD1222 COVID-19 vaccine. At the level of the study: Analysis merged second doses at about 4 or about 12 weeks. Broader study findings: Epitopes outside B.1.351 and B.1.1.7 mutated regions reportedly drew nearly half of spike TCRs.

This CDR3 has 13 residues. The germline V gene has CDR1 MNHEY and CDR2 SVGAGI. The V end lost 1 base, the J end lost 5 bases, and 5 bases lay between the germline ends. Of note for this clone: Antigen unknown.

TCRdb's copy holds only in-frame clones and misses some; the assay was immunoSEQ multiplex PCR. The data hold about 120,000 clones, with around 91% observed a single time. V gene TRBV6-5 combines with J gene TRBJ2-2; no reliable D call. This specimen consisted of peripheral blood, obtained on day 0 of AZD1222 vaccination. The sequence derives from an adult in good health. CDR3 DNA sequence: TGTGCCAGCAGTTACTGGGTAACCGGGGAGCTGTTTTTT. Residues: CASSYWVTGELFF.